The rows below give T cell receptor beta chains drawn from one sample of a study of cytomegalovirus exposure and HLA in healthy donors. Here immunoSEQ multiplex PCR was the method, and the copy in TCRdb shows in-frame clones only, minus some. The sample has under 200,000 clones, around 79% seen once. The sample taken for sequencing was PBMCs. Receptors were obtained from a male donor in good health and CMV-seropositive. Each CDR3 is given without its conserved first and last residue. The order of the fields is J gene, D gene, V gene, CDR3 length, CDR3 protein. A D gene is named only where the DNA matches it firmly.

TRBJ1-1 | NA | TRBV18 | 13 | ASSPSGGRGTEAF
TRBJ2-2 | TRBD1 | TRBV4-2 | 12 | ASSQDHRGGELF
TRBJ2-3 | TRBD2 | TRBV19 | 15 | ASSIRGLAGGGDTQY
TRBJ2-7 | NA | TRBV19 | 11 | ASSRGGTDEQY
TRBJ1-2 | NA | TRBV5-1 | 13 | ASDPGHGTNYGYT
TRBJ1-3 | NA | TRBV30 | 13 | AWSHDQVSGNTIY
TRBJ2-7 | NA | TRBV9 | 11 | ASSPRLAYEQY
TRBJ1-2 | NA | TRBV27 | 15 | ASSLSAGALFRDGYT
TRBJ1-5 | NA | TRBV12-5 | 11 | ASGDYSNQPQH
TRBJ1-1 | NA | TRBV19 | 10 | ASSSGVELAF
NA | TRBD1 | TRBV6-6 | 12 | ASKGQGPSYEQY
TRBJ1-1 | NA | TRBV2 | 11 | ASSENMNTEAF
TRBJ2-3 | NA | TRBV9 | 13 | ASSVGVAPTNTQY
TRBJ1-1 | NA | TRBV4-1 | 11 | ASSQRGNTEAF
TRBJ1-2 | NA | TRBV4-1 | 18 | ASSQTRWGGPGPRNYGYT
TRBJ2-2 | NA | TRBV11-3 | 13 | ASSQARGAIGELF